These 29 T cell receptor beta chains were all obtained from the same sample, sequenced in a study of identical twins. Via MiXCR, TCRdb re-called the 5' RACE reads, giving one row per CDR3 protein. This sample carries around 280,000 distinct CDR3 sequences, 8% to 9% of them seen once, and the ten largest clones take over 2%. This sample also belongs to another study, concerning yellow fever vaccine responses in identical twins.

Sequencing was performed on memory (CD45RO+) T cells sorted from blood. The receptors derive from a woman younger than 30 in good health.

This clonotype was found many times. The chain combines TRBV5-5 with TRBJ1-5, with a weak D call TRBD1 (5 bases). V lost 1 base and J lost 6, with 14 bases in between. The CDR3 totals 15 residues. Looked up from germline, CDR1 is SGHKS and CDR2 is YYEKEE (reference sequence). CDR3 sequence: CASSLSGQGLQPQHF. The CDR3 nucleotides are TGTGCCAGCAGCTTGTCCGGCCAGGGACTTCAGCCCCAGCATTTT.

This clonotype was counted at least ten times. The V and J genes are TRBV2 and TRBJ2-1, with a tentative D call TRBD2 (6 bases). CDR1 is SNHLY, CDR2 FYNNEI, per germline. The CDR3 contains 20 residues. V shed 3 bases and J shed 0 bases, with 24 bases lying between them. The CDR3 DNA sequence: TGTGCCAGCAGTGAGTGGGGGGTTCGGGACTCCCTCAGCTCCTACAATGAGCAGTTCTTC. Translating it yields CASSEWGVRDSLSSYNEQFF.

At least ten counts were recorded for this clonotype. The CDR3 bases are TGCAGTGGTGCCCCTAATGGGGGTGAAGCTTTCTTT. Translation gives CSGAPNGGEAFF. The chain employs TRBV20-1 and TRBJ1-1; D possibly corresponds to TRBD1 (5 bases). The length of the CDR3 is 12 residues. Germline lookup yields CDR1 DFQATT and CDR2 SNEGSKA (reference sequence). With 7 bases removed from V and 7 bases from J, the gap between germline ends came to 16 bases.

This clonotype was found many times. The chain carries TRBV24-1 and TRBJ2-3; D could derive from TRBD1 or TRBD2 (5 bases each). Germline V gives CDR1 KGHDR, CDR2 SFDVKD. Trimming removed 2 bases from V and 2 bases from J, with 10 bases in between. There are 15 residues in the CDR3. The CDR3 DNA sequence: TGTGCCACCAGTGATTCTCGGGACCTCACAGATACGCAGTATTTT. Residues: CATSDSRDLTDTQYF.

This clonotype was recorded at least ten times. This chain links TRBV12-3 or TRBV12-4 with TRBJ1-1; D uncertain. Trimming removed 1 base at V and 1 base at J, with 1 base between. The CDR3 has 12 residues. This CDR3 reads CASSLENTEAFF. For the CDR3, the DNA is TGTGCCAGCAGTTTAGAGAACACTGAAGCTTTCTTT.

This clonotype was picked up one time. The chain carries TRBV20-1 and TRBJ1-2; D is possibly TRBD1 (5 bases). V dropped 0 bases and J dropped 8 bases, with 19 bases sitting between them. The CDR3 length is 15 residues. CDR1 DFQATT and CDR2 SNEGSKA come from the germline V gene (reference sequence). Here the CDR3 reads CSARERNQGIGGYTF. In DNA form, the CDR3 reads TGCAGTGCTAGAGAGAGGAATCAGGGAATTGGGGGCTACACCTTC.

This clonotype occurred a few times. The rearrangement joins TRBV29-1 to TRBJ2-3; D may match TRBD1 or TRBD2 (7 bases each). Germline CDR1 is SQVTM and CDR2 is ANQGSEA. This CDR3 has 15 amino acids. Trimming took off 7 bases at V and 0 bases at J, with 17 bases between the two ends. For the CDR3, the DNA is TGCAGCGCCGTCGGGGGGACAGTTAGCACAGATACGCAGTATTTT. Translating gives CSAVGGTVSTDTQYF.

J is TRBJ2-7 and V is TRBV5-5; D unresolved. Germline assignment: CDR1 SGHKS and CDR2 YYEKEE (reference sequence). The V and J ends lost 0 bases and 1 base respectively, with 5 bases between them. This CDR3 has 13 residues. The CDR3 DNA reads TGTGCCAGCAGCTTGGTTCGGTCCTACGAGCAGTACTTC. It translates to CASSLVRSYEQYF.

This clonotype was picked up a small number of times. CDR3 bases: TGTGCCAGCAGTCGGGTGACTAGCGGGATAAGTAAGAATGAGCAGTTCTTC. Protein sequence: CASSRVTSGISKNEQFF. The V and J genes are TRBV2 and TRBJ2-1; TRBD2 matches 11 bases. Germline values: CDR1 SNHLY, CDR2 FYNNEI. The CDR3 extends over 17 amino acids. Trimming at V came to 5 bases and at J to 7 bases, leaving 13 bases not matched to a gene.

The chain couples TRBV4-1 to TRBJ2-5; tentatively, D is TRBD1 or TRBD2 (6 bases each). The CDR3 loop spans 20 amino acids. CDR1 MGHRA and CDR2 YSYEKL come from the germline V gene. Trimming took 4 bases from V and 4 from J, leaving 31 bases between them. This CDR3 reads CASSLPLEGVPTIYRETQYF. CDR3 nucleotides: TGCGCCAGCAGCCTTCCCCTGGAGGGGGTGCCCACCATTTATCGAGAGACCCAGTACTTC.

This clonotype was detected ten times or more. The rearrangement joins TRBV28 to TRBJ1-5; D may be TRBD1 (5 bases). Per the germline V gene, CDR1 is MDHEN and CDR2 is SYDVKM. V was trimmed by 8 bases and J by 3 bases, leaving 14 bases between them. The CDR3 is 14 residues long. The CDR3 region is CASLGGGFNQPQHF. The CDR3 DNA reads as TGTGCCAGCCTGGGGGGAGGGTTCAATCAGCCCCAGCATTTT.

The chain couples TRBV6-1 to TRBJ1-4; tentatively, D is TRBD1 (6 bases). The CDR3 is 15 amino acids. CDR1 and CDR2 (germline): MNHNS, SASEGT. V was clipped by 4 bases and J by 6 bases, with 15 bases between them. The CDR3 bases are TGTGCCAGCAGTGTCTCCGGGACACCAGATGAAAAACTGTTTTTT. This translates into CASSVSGTPDEKLFF.

This clonotype was picked up a small number of times. The rearrangement links TRBV11-2 to TRBJ1-1, with D perhaps matching TRBD1 (5 bases). This CDR3 is built from 15 residues. Germline V CDR1 and CDR2: SGHAT, FQNNGV. V lost 0 bases and J 3 bases, leaving 11 bases between the germline ends. The CDR3 DNA reads TGTGCCAGCAGCTTAGATCAGCAGGGATACACTGAAGCTTTCTTT. It specifies CASSLDQQGYTEAFF.

This clonotype has more than one count but fewer than ten. Here the CDR3 reads CASSKGYLRLAGYEQYF. The DNA for the CDR3 is TGTGCCAGCAGCAAAGGTTATCTGAGGCTAGCGGGCTACGAGCAGTACTTC. This rearrangement joins TRBV21-1 to TRBJ2-7; TRBD2 is the table's D call and was not checked against the DNA. TRBV21-1 is a pseudogene segment. The CDR3 is made up of 17 amino acids.

The rearrangement uses TRBV20-1 and TRBJ2-5; 10 bases match TRBD2. CDR1 is DFQATT and CDR2 is SNEGSKA in the germline V gene (reference sequence). V shed 2 bases and J 4 bases; nucleotides not matched to a gene: 4. CDR3 length: 14 amino acids. The CDR3 protein is CSARLAGVAETQYF. The CDR3 DNA follows: TGCAGTGCTAGACTAGCGGGAGTTGCAGAGACCCAGTACTTC.

This clonotype was observed at least ten times. V and J are TRBV10-3 and TRBJ2-5; D ambiguous. V lost 8 bases and J lost 5, with 9 bases in between. This CDR3 region has 11 residues. The germline gives CDR1 ENHRY, CDR2 SYGVKD. CDR3: CAIGKMETQYF. In nucleotides, the CDR3 is TGTGCCATCGGAAAGATGGAGACCCAGTACTTC.

This clonotype was counted only a few times. The chain is built from TRBV10-3 and TRBJ1-3; no definite D call. Germline V gives CDR1 ENHRY, CDR2 SYGVKD. The CDR3 is made up of 15 amino acids. Trimming left V 3 bases short and J 1 base short, with 10 bases between. CDR3 sequence: CAISDIEKSGNTIYF. Written as DNA, the CDR3 is TGTGCCATCAGTGATATAGAGAAATCTGGAAACACCATATATTTT.

This clonotype was detected ten times or more. This rearrangement joins TRBV3-1 to TRBJ2-7, with D perhaps matching TRBD1 (5 bases). CDR1 and CDR2 from the germline V gene are LGHDT and YNNKEL (reference sequence). This CDR3 has 15 residues. V dropped 0 bases and J dropped 3 bases, with 12 bases sitting between them. CDR3 bases: TGTGCCAGCAGCCAAGATCCTGACAGTTTCTACGAGCAGTACTTC. Protein sequence: CASSQDPDSFYEQYF.

The sample holds a few counts of this clonotype. The rearrangement links TRBV3-1 to TRBJ1-2; D is uncertain. CDR3 length: 18 amino acids. With 2 bases removed from V and 2 bases from J, the gap between germline ends came to 21 bases. The V gene's germline CDR1 is LGHDT and CDR2 YNNKEL (reference sequence). The CDR3 DNA reads TGTGCCAGCAGCCAATTGGTAGGTGGGGTGAGAGGAAACTATGGCTACACCTTC. Residues: CASSQLVGGVRGNYGYTF.

The rearrangement joins TRBV6-1 to TRBJ2-7; TRBD2 agrees at 7 bases. Per germline, CDR1 MNHNS and CDR2 SASEGT. The CDR3 is 13 residues long. Unmatched junction bases numbered 6, after V lost 6 bases and J lost 4 bases. CDR3 coding DNA: TGTGCCAGCAGGACAGCGGGACTTTACGAGCAGTACTTC. Its translation is CASRTAGLYEQYF.

This clonotype has only a few counts. This chain joins TRBV28 and TRBJ2-2, with 7 bases that match TRBD2. This CDR3 contains 14 residues. Germline CDR1 is MDHEN and CDR2 is SYDVKM. Germline trimming cut 11 bases from V and 2 bases from J; bases unmatched to any gene: 8. Here the CDR3 reads CAARESGNTGELFF. The CDR3 nucleotides read TGTGCCGCGCGGGAGTCGGGCAACACCGGGGAGCTGTTTTTT.

This clonotype was seen a handful of times. In DNA, the CDR3 is TGTGCCAGCAGGATAACAGGGGCGGGAGCTTTCTTT. Amino acid sequence: CASRITGAGAFF. The chain uses TRBV2 and TRBJ1-1; 7 positions agree with TRBD1. Trimming cost V 6 bases and J 10 bases; bases outside gene matches: 8. From germline, CDR1 is SNHLY and CDR2 FYNNEI. The CDR3 runs to 12 residues.

By frequency in the sample, this clonotype is medium-sized. The gene calls are TRBV6-5 and TRBJ2-6; D remains ambiguous. Germline lookup yields CDR1 MNHEY and CDR2 SVGAGI. V was clipped by 2 bases and J by 2 bases, with 4 bases between them. The CDR3 totals 14 residues. The CDR3 DNA reads TGTGCCAGCAGTTACGGGGCTGGGGCCAACGTCCTGACTTTC. Its protein is CASSYGAGANVLTF.

This clonotype was recorded a few times. The chain uses TRBV7-6 and TRBJ2-3; TRBD2 aligns across 7 bases. Germline V lookup: CDR1 SGHVS, CDR2 FNYEAQ. The length of the CDR3 is 16 residues. Trimming at V came to 5 bases and at J to 5 bases, leaving 13 bases not matched to a gene. CDR3 nucleotide sequence: TGTGCCAGCAGCCCCAGGAGGGCGGGAGTTGGAGATACGCAGTATTTT. Amino acid sequence: CASSPRRAGVGDTQYF.

This clonotype was seen a few times. The chain couples TRBV9 to TRBJ1-1, with TRBD1 as a possible D gene (5 bases). Germline values: CDR1 SGDLS, CDR2 YYNGEE. The CDR3 sequence is 15 residues long. Trimming shortened V by 2 bases and J by 0 bases, and 11 bases separated the two germline ends. CDR3 sequence reads: CASSVTTVMNTEAFF. The CDR3 DNA sequence: TGTGCCAGCAGCGTGACGACAGTTATGAACACTGAAGCTTTCTTT.

At least ten counts were recorded for this clonotype. J is TRBJ2-1 and V is TRBV5-8, with TRBD2 matching over 13 bases. Germline lookup yields CDR1 SGHTS and CDR2 YDEGEE. V was clipped by 4 bases and J by 9 bases; unmatched bases: 7. The CDR3 totals 15 residues. The CDR3 spells CASSVTSGGTGEQFF. The CDR3 DNA reads TGTGCCAGCAGCGTGACTAGCGGGGGGACGGGTGAGCAGTTCTTC. Complete variable domain (other parts from reference TRBV5-8 and TRBJ2-1): EAGVTQSPTHLIKTRGQQATLRCSPISGHTSVYWYQQALGLGLQFLLWYDEGEERNRGNFPPRFSGRQFPNYSSELNVNALELEDSALYLCASSVTSGGTGEQFFGPGTRLTVL.

This clonotype was seen only a few times. The rearrangement joins TRBV11-2 to TRBJ2-1; 13 bases are shared with TRBD2. The length of the CDR3 is 18 residues. V shed 2 bases and J 6 bases; nucleotides not matched to a gene: 10. Germline V gene lookup returns CDR1 SGHAT and CDR2 FQNNGV. Here the CDR3 DNA reads TGTGCCAGCAGCTTACGACAAACTAGCGGGAGGGCCTTCAATGAGCAGTTCTTC. This translates into CASSLRQTSGRAFNEQFF.

This clonotype was seen repeatedly, ten times or more. The chain has TRBV5-1 and TRBJ2-1; TRBD2 matches at 10 bases. Germline loops: CDR1 SGHRS, CDR2 YFSETQ. The CDR3 is made up of 14 amino acids. After removal of 2 bases from V and 8 bases from J, the junction contained 4 bases not matched to a gene. The CDR3 coding sequence is TGCGCCAGCAGCTTAACTAGCGGGATCGATGAGCAGTTCTTC. The encoded protein is CASSLTSGIDEQFF.

The chain combines TRBV12-3 or TRBV12-4 with TRBJ1-1, with D uncertain. Trimming shortened V by 5 bases and J by 4 bases, and 14 bases separated the two germline ends. This CDR3 is 14 amino acids long. DNA of the CDR3: TGTGCCAGCAGTATACTCTTGAGGATCACTGAAGCTTTCTTT. Protein sequence: CASSILLRITEAFF.